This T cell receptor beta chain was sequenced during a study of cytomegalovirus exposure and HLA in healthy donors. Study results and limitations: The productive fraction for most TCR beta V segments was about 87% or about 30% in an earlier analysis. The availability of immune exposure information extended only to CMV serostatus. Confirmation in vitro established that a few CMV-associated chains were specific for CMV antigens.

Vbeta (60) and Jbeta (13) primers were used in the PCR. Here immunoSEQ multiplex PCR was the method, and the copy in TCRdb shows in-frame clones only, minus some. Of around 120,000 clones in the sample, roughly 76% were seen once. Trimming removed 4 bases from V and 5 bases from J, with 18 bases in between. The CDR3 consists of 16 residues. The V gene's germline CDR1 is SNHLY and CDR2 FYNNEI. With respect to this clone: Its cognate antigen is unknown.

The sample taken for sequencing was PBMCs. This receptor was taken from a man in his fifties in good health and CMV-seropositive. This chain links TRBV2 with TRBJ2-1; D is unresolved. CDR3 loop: CASSVFFVAQNNEQFF. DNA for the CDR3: TGTGCCAGCAGTGTTTTTTTTGTGGCACAGAACAATGAGCAGTTCTTC.